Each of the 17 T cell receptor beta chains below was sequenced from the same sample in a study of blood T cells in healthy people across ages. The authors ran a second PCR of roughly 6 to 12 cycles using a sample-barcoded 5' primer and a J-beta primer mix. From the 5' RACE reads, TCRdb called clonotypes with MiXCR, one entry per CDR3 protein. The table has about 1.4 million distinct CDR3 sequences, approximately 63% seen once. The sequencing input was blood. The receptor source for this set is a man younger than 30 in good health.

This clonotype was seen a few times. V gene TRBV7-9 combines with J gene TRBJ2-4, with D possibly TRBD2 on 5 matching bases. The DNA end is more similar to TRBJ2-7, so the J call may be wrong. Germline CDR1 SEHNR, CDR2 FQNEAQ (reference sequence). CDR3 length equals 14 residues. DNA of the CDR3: TGTGCCAGCAGCCAAAGGGAGTTGGGATACGAGCAGTACTTC. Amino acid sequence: CASSQRELGYEQYF.

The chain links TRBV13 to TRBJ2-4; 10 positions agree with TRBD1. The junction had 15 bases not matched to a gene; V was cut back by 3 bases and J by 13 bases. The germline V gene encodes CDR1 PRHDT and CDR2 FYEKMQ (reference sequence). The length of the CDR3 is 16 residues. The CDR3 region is CASSFAGQGSFNEQYF. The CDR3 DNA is TGTGCCAGCAGCTTCGCGGGACAGGGGAGTTTCAATGAGCAGTACTTC.

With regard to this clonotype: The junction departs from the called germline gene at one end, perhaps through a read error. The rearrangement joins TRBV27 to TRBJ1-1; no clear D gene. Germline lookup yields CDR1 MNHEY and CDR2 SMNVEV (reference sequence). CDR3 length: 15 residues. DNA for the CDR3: TGTGCCAGCAGTTTATCAGGGTATGGGAACGCTGAAGCTTTCTTT. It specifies CASSLSGYGNAEAFF.

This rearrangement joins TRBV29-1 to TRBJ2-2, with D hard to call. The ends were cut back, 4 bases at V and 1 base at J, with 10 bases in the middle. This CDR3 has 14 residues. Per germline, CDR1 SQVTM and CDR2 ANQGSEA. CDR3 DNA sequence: TGCAGCGTTGTAATACGGAAGAACACCGGGGAGCTGTTTTTT. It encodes CSVVIRKNTGELFF.

The CDR3 sequence is CASSSNRGRVVYEQYF. Written as DNA, the CDR3 is TGTGCCAGCAGCAGCAACAGGGGGCGCGTCGTCTACGAGCAGTACTTC. V usage is TRBV11-2 and J usage is TRBJ2-7; the match to TRBD1 covers 9 bases. This CDR3 region has 16 residues. CDR1 and CDR2 from the germline V gene are SGHAT and FQNNGV. Trimming cost V 5 bases and J 3 bases; bases outside gene matches: 11.

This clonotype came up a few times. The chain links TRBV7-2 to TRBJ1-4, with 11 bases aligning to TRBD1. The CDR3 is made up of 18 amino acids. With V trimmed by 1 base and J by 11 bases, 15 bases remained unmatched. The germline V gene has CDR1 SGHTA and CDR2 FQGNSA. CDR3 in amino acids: CASSLEGTGGTLERKLFF. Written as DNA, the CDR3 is TGTGCCAGCAGCTTAGAGGGGACAGGGGGGACCCTCGAGAGGAAACTGTTTTTT.

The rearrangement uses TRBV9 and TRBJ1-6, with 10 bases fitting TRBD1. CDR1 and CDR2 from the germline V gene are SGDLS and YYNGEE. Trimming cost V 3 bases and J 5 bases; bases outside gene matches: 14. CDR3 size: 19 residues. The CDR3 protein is CASSAETGGKSRDNSPLHF. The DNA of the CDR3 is TGTGCCAGCAGCGCAGAGACAGGGGGCAAGAGTCGGGATAATTCACCCCTCCACTTT.

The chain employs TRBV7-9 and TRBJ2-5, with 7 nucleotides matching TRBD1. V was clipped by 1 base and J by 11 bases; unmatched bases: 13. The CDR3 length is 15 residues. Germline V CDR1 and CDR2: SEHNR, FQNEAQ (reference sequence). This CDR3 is CASSLEDRDRDEQYF. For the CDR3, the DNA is TGTGCCAGCAGCTTAGAGGATAGGGACAGAGATGAGCAGTACTTC.

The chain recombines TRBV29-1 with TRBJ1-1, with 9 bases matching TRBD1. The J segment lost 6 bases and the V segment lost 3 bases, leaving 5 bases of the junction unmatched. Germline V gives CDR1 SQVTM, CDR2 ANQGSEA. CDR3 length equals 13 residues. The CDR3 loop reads CSVDDRGLAEAFF. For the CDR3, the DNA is TGCAGCGTTGATGACAGGGGGTTGGCTGAAGCTTTCTTT.

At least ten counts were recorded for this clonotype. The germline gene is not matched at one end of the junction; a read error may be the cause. The CDR3 reads CASSLVRGEQYF. The CDR3 DNA follows: TGTGCCAGCAGCTTAGTGAGGGGCGAGCAGTACTTC. The chain carries TRBV5-1 and TRBJ2-7; D is perhaps TRBD1 or TRBD2 (5 bases each). CDR1 and CDR2 from the germline V gene are SGHRS and YFSETQ. The CDR3 sequence is 12 residues long.

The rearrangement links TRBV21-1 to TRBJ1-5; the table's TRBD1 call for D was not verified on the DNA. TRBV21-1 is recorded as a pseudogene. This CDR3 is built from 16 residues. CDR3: CASSKAGQNSKQPQHF. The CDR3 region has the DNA TGTGCCAGCAGCAAAGCTGGACAGAACAGTAAACAGCCCCAGCATTTT.

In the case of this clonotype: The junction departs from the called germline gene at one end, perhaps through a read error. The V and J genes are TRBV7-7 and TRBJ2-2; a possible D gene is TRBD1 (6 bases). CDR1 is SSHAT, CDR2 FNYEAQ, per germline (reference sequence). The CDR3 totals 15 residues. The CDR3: CASRKEGTPANELFF. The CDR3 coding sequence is TGTGCTAGCAGAAAAGAGGGGACACCAGCAAACGAGCTGTTTTTT. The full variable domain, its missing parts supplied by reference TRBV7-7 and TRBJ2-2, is GAGVSQSPRYKVTKRGQDVTLRCDPISSHATLYWYQQALGQGPEFLTYFNYEAQPDKSGLPSDRFSAERPEGSISTLTIQRTEQRDSAMYRCASRKEGTPANELFFGEGSRLTVL.

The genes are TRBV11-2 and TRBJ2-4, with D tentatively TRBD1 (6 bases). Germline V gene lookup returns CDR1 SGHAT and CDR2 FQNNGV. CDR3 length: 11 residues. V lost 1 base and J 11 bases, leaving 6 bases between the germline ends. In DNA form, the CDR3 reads TGTGCCAGCAGCTTAGGGACAGTTCAGTACTTC. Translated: CASSLGTVQYF.

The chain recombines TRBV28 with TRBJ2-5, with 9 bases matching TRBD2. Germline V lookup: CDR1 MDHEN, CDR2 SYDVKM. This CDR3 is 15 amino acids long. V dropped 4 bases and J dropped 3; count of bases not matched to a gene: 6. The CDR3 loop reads CASSSGLAGKETQYF. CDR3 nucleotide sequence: TGTGCCAGCAGTTCGGGACTAGCAGGGAAAGAGACCCAGTACTTC.

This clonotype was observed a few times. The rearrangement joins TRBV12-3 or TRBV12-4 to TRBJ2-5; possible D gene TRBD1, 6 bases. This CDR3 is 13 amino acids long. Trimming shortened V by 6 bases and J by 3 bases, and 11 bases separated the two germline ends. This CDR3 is CASSRTEEETQYF. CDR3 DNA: TGTGCCAGCAGCCGGACAGAAGAAGAGACCCAGTACTTC.

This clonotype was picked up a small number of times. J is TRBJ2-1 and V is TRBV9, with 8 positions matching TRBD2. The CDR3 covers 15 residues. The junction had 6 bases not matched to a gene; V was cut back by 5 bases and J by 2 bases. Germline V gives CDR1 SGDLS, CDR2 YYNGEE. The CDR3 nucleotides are TGTGCCAGCAGGGACGGTAGCGGGACCTACAATGAGCAGTTCTTC. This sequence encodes CASRDGSGTYNEQFF.

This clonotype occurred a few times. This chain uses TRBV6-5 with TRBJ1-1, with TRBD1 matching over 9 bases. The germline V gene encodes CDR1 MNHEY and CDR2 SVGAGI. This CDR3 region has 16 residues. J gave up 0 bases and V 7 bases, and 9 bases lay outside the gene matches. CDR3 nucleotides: TGTGCCAGCAAAGCGCCCGACAGGGGGTTGAACACTGAAGCTTTCTTT. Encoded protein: CASKAPDRGLNTEAFF.